Shown below are 27 T cell receptor beta chains from a single sample sequenced in a study of blood T cells in healthy people across ages. It was with a sample-barcoded 5' primer and a J-beta primer mix that a second PCR of roughly 7 to 11 cycles was run. TCRdb itself ran the 5' RACE reads through MiXCR, one entry per CDR3 protein. There are about 640,000 distinct CDR3 sequences in the sample; 58% occur only once, and approximately 40% lies in the top ten. Sequencing was done on a sample of blood. The receptors here all came from a man aged 60 to 75 in good health.

This clonotype was seen just once. CDR3 residues: CASSLDHGSQETQYF. CDR3 nucleotide sequence: TGTGCCAGCAGCTTAGATCATGGCAGTCAAGAGACCCAGTACTTC. This sequence joins TRBV11-2 and TRBJ2-5; D gene uncertain. V lost 0 bases and J 2 bases, leaving 10 bases between the germline ends. CDR1 is SGHAT and CDR2 is FQNNGV in the germline V gene. This CDR3 comprises 15 residues.

This clonotype was seen more than once but under ten times. The J gene is TRBJ2-5, the V gene TRBV7-2, with TRBD2 identical over 10 bases. CDR1 and CDR2 (germline): SGHTA, FQGNSA. The CDR3 runs 15 residues. V lost 2 bases, J lost 3 bases, and 3 bases stayed unmatched. CDR3 protein: CASSLWSGGEETQYF. CDR3 bases: TGTGCCAGCAGCTTATGGAGCGGGGGGGAAGAGACCCAGTACTTC.

This clonotype was picked up a small number of times. V usage is TRBV20-1 and J usage is TRBJ1-4; D perhaps matches TRBD1 (5 bases). The CDR3 sequence is 14 residues long. V lost 3 bases to trimming and J lost 7 bases, with 15 bases between them. Germline loops: CDR1 DFQATT, CDR2 SNEGSKA (reference sequence). Here the CDR3 reads CSASRGNSGEKLFF. The CDR3 region has the DNA TGCAGTGCTAGTCGGGGGAACTCGGGTGAAAAACTGTTTTTT.

This clonotype has a count of ten or more. CDR3 bases: TGTGCCAGCAGCCGGACAGGGAACGAGCAGTACTTC. Residues: CASSRTGNEQYF. The J gene is TRBJ2-5, the V gene TRBV7-2, with TRBD1 matching 8 bases. Judging by the DNA end, TRBJ2-7 fits better; the J call may be wrong. Germline assignment: CDR1 SGHTA and CDR2 FQGNSA. The length of the CDR3 is 12 residues.

This clonotype was found a few times. This chain connects TRBV20-1 to TRBJ2-5, with TRBD1 matching 7 bases. Germline loops: CDR1 DFQATT, CDR2 SNEGSKA (reference sequence). The CDR3 extends over 14 amino acids. V shed 5 bases and J 5 bases; nucleotides not matched to a gene: 11. CDR3 sequence: CSAAPDRVWETQYF. CDR3 sequence (DNA): TGCAGTGCTGCCCCAGACAGGGTTTGGGAGACCCAGTACTTC.

This clonotype was counted between two and nine times. A read error may produce the germline difference seen at one junction end. V and J are TRBV3-1 and TRBJ2-5, with D hard to call. Germline values: CDR1 LGHDT, CDR2 YNNKEL (reference sequence). The CDR3 runs to 11 residues. CDR3 sequence (DNA): TGTGCCTGCAGAGGCCAAGAGACCCAGTACTTC. It specifies CACRGQETQYF.

This sequence joins TRBV7-2 and TRBJ2-1, with D perhaps matching TRBD1 (7 bases). Trimming left V 4 bases short and J 7 bases short, with 17 bases between. The CDR3 covers 15 residues. CDR1 is SGHTA and CDR2 is FQGNSA in the germline V gene. Here the CDR3 DNA reads TGTGCCAGCAGCTACCCGGCCGCAGGGGGGAATGAGCAGTTCTTC. Translated, it gives CASSYPAAGGNEQFF.

The chain is built from TRBV7-9 and TRBJ2-2, with TRBD1 as a possible D gene (6 bases). Germline V gives CDR1 SEHNR, CDR2 FQNEAQ (reference sequence). The V and J ends lost 5 bases and 1 base respectively, with 14 bases between them. This CDR3 is built from 16 residues. CDR3 amino acids: CASSPQGIMNTGELFF. The CDR3 region has the DNA TGTGCCAGCAGCCCTCAGGGGATAATGAACACCGGGGAGCTGTTTTTT.

The gene calls are TRBV11-2 and TRBJ1-4; D not resolved. V was cut by 1 base and J by 5 bases, with 11 bases left in between. The CDR3 runs 15 residues. Looked up from germline, CDR1 is SGHAT and CDR2 is FQNNGV. CDR3 region: CASSLVLGQNEKLFF. The DNA of the CDR3 is TGTGCCAGCAGCTTAGTTTTAGGCCAGAATGAAAAACTGTTTTTT.

This clonotype was seen ten or more times. V is TRBV12-3 or TRBV12-4 and J is TRBJ2-1, with D possibly matching TRBD1 (5 bases). This CDR3 has 16 residues. With 4 bases removed from V and 5 bases from J, the gap between germline ends came to 18 bases. The CDR3 nucleotides read TGTGCCAGCAGTTCCCCGACAGTAAAGGCCAACAATGAGCAGTTCTTC. Encoded protein: CASSSPTVKANNEQFF.

The chain has TRBV7-9 and TRBJ1-2, with TRBD1 matching over 7 bases. The CDR3 loop spans 13 amino acids. The germline CDR1 and CDR2 sequences are SEHNR and FQNEAQ (reference sequence). Unmatched junction bases numbered 8, after V lost 5 bases and J lost 8 bases. CDR3 nucleotide sequence: TGTGCCAGCAGCACGGCGACAGGGTCCGGCTACACCTTC. Translated: CASSTATGSGYTF.

Worth noting for this clonotype: One end of the junction does not line up with germline, which may come from a read error. The chain carries TRBV6-5 and TRBJ2-3; D possibly uses TRBD1 or TRBD2 (5 bases each). The CDR3 spans 16 residues. Germline CDR1 is MNHEY and CDR2 is SVGAGI. The chain's CDR3 is CASSFGTHKFTDTQYF. The CDR3 nucleotides read TGCGCCAGCAGTTTTGGGACCCATAAGTTTACAGATACGCAGTATTTT.

V usage is TRBV15 and J usage is TRBJ2-1, with 10 bases fitting TRBD2. With V trimmed by 8 bases and J by 9 bases, 7 bases remained unmatched. CDR1 LNHNV and CDR2 YYDKDF come from the germline V gene (reference sequence). The CDR3 contains 13 residues. DNA for the CDR3: TGTGCCACCCGGCTAGCGGGAGAGGGTGAGCAGTTCTTC. Amino acid sequence: CATRLAGEGEQFF.

This clonotype occurred many times. The CDR3 loop is CSARTGGEETQYF. The CDR3 bases are TGCAGTGCCCGGACAGGGGGGGAAGAGACCCAGTACTTC. The chain combines TRBV20-1 with TRBJ2-5; 10 bases line up with TRBD1. Per germline, CDR1 DFQATT and CDR2 SNEGSKA (reference sequence). V was pared by 6 bases and J by 3 bases, with 4 bases of the junction left unmatched. The CDR3 extends over 13 amino acids.

The gene calls are TRBV28 and TRBJ1-2, with 11 bases aligning to TRBD1. The CDR3 totals 13 residues. Germline-derived CDR1 and CDR2 are MDHEN and SYDVKM. V lost 8 bases and J lost 7; bases outside the gene matches: 6. The chain's CDR3 is CASGQGAPFGYTF. CDR3 nucleotide sequence: TGTGCCAGCGGACAGGGGGCACCTTTTGGCTACACCTTC.

A single count supports this clonotype. V gene TRBV4-1 combines with J gene TRBJ2-7, with D possibly being TRBD2 (5 bases). The V end lost 0 bases, the J end lost 6 bases, and 18 bases lay between the germline ends. This CDR3 spans 16 amino acids. Germline values: CDR1 MGHRA, CDR2 YSYEKL. The CDR3 loop is CASSQDARLTGIEQYF. CDR3 DNA sequence: TGCGCCAGCAGCCAAGACGCTAGGCTAACGGGGATCGAGCAGTACTTC.

The rearrangement uses TRBV6-2 or TRBV6-3 and TRBJ2-7; 9 bases align to TRBD2. CDR3 length equals 13 residues. Germline V gene data show CDR1 as MNHEY and CDR2 as SVGEGT. Losses at the gene ends were 9 bases for V and 4 bases for J; bases not matched to a gene: 7. The CDR3 loop reads CASQQSGGYEQYF. DNA for the CDR3: TGTGCCAGTCAACAAAGCGGGGGGTACGAGCAGTACTTC.

This chain joins TRBV20-1 and TRBJ1-1; a weak D match, TRBD1 (5 bases). V dropped 1 base and J dropped 5 bases, with 11 bases sitting between them. CDR1 is DFQATT, CDR2 SNEGSKA, per germline (reference sequence). CDR3 length equals 13 residues. The CDR3, as DNA: TGCAGTGCTAGAGGGGGGTTCGGGACTGAAGCTTTCTTT. Amino acid sequence: CSARGGFGTEAFF.

This clonotype was recorded many times. The J gene is TRBJ2-1, the V gene TRBV4-2; tentatively, D is TRBD2 (6 bases). V gave up 0 bases and J gave up 9 bases, with 12 bases separating them. CDR1 is LGHNA, CDR2 YNFKEQ, per germline. The CDR3 has 14 amino acids. Here the CDR3 DNA reads TGTGCCAGCAGCCAAGATGAAGGGCGGGGTGAGCAGTTCTTC. It translates to CASSQDEGRGEQFF.

The V gene is TRBV29-1, the J gene TRBJ2-3; D not resolved. CDR3 size: 13 residues. V lost 0 bases to trimming and J lost 6 bases, with 10 bases between them. Germline V gives CDR1 SQVTM, CDR2 ANQGSEA. DNA of the CDR3: TGCAGCGTTGAAGAAGCCTCCACGGATACGCAGTATTTT. Amino acids: CSVEEASTDTQYF.

This clonotype was picked up a small number of times. The rearrangement uses TRBV9 and TRBJ2-5; TRBD2 aligns across 9 bases. Germline V gene data show CDR1 as SGDLS and CDR2 as YYNGEE. V shed 0 bases and J 4 bases; nucleotides not matched to a gene: 4. CDR3 size: 15 residues. CDR3 amino acids: CASSVGGLAGETQYF. The CDR3 bases are TGTGCCAGCAGCGTAGGGGGACTAGCAGGAGAGACCCAGTACTTC.

Only a few counts were recorded for this clonotype. V and J are TRBV2 and TRBJ1-2, with TRBD1 matching over 7 bases. The CDR3 spans 15 residues. Trimming at V came to 3 bases and at J to 4 bases, leaving 8 bases not matched to a gene. Germline V gives CDR1 SNHLY, CDR2 FYNNEI. DNA of the CDR3: TGTGCCAGCAGTGATGTACAGGGGAGTGCCTATGGCTACACCTTC. Protein product: CASSDVQGSAYGYTF.

This clonotype was seen a few times. The chain employs TRBV7-2 and TRBJ2-7; D call uncertain. Germline CDR1 reads SGHTA; CDR2 reads FQGNSA. This CDR3 contains 13 residues. V was clipped by 0 bases and J by 1 base, with 4 bases between them. CDR3 DNA: TGTGCCAGCAGCTTAGCACAGTCCTACGAGCAGTACTTC. It specifies CASSLAQSYEQYF.

The V call is TRBV27, the J call TRBJ2-1; 9 positions match TRBD2. The CDR3 is 16 residues long. CDR1 is MNHEY, CDR2 SMNVEV, per germline (reference sequence). The J segment lost 8 bases and the V segment lost 0 bases, leaving 8 bases of the junction unmatched. The CDR3 DNA sequence: TGTGCCAGCAGTTTATCCCGCGCTAGCGGGGTGGATGAGCAGTTCTTC. Its protein is CASSLSRASGVDEQFF.

The rearrangement uses TRBV10-3 and TRBJ1-5; D not resolved. This CDR3 has 14 residues. CDR1 ENHRY and CDR2 SYGVKD come from the germline V gene. V lost 6 bases and J lost 0, with 9 bases in between. The CDR3 nucleotides read TGTGCCATCAGGTCTGGCGCTAGCAATCAGCCCCAGCATTTT. Translation: CAIRSGASNQPQHF.

V and J are TRBV7-9 and TRBJ1-1; no firm D call. Germline-derived CDR1 and CDR2 are SEHNR and FQNEAQ (reference sequence). The CDR3 has 15 residues. Trimming removed 7 bases at V and 5 bases at J, with 20 bases between. CDR3 in amino acids: CASTSPGPGRTEAFF. CDR3 nucleotide sequence: TGTGCCAGCACATCCCCCGGGCCCGGGAGGACTGAAGCTTTCTTT.

This rearrangement joins TRBV12-3 or TRBV12-4 to TRBJ2-2; 9 nucleotides agree with TRBD1. V shed 7 bases and J 3 bases; nucleotides not matched to a gene: 6. CDR3 length: 15 amino acids. The DNA for the CDR3 is TGTGCCAGCACCCCTGGGACAGGGTACACCGGGGAGCTGTTTTTT. Amino acid sequence: CASTPGTGYTGELFF.